One TCR beta chain is described in this entry. The data stem from a study of blood T cell repertoires in COVID-19. Study as a whole: Material from acute and convalescent COVID-19 was sourced from the United States, Italy and Spain. T cells, B-cell-depleted T cells, or PBMCs provided the cDNA or gDNA that served as material.

Original processing methods: Amplification of reference gene primers was used by the study to estimate nucleated cell counts. Assay used: immunoSEQ multiplex PCR; TCRdb lists only in-frame clones, some missing. D and trimming were read from the DNA, whereas the V and J calls and clone size are those reported in that table. Of 100,000 to 150,000 clones in the sample, roughly 84% were seen once. Per germline, CDR1 MNHEY and CDR2 SVGAGI. J lost 3 bases, V lost 0 bases, and 4 bases had no gene match. The CDR3 covers 15 residues. This rearrangement joins TRBV6-5 to TRBJ1-2; 7 nucleotides match TRBD1. The TCR sequence derives from a woman in her 30s who had recovered from COVID-19. Sequenced: peripheral blood. In DNA form, the CDR3 reads TGTGCCAGCAGTTACTCTGAGGGGGCCCACTATGGCTACACCTTC. The encoded protein is CASSYSEGAHYGYTF.